The 14 T cell receptor beta chains below come from one sample, sequenced in a study of Ad26.COV2.S vaccination and SARS-CoV-2 variants. The treatment is: some 20 received Ad26.COV2.S at low or high dose, single or two shots; roughly five received placebo; per-sample allocation not given. Each sample was drawn 63 days after the first injection (of vaccine or placebo). TCRdb keeps only in-frame clones here, not all; method: immunoSEQ multiplex PCR. There are hundreds of thousands of clones in the sample; more than 85% occur only once, and approximately 5% lies in the top ten. Source: peripheral blood, taken in a trial of Ad26.COV2.S vaccine versus placebo. The receptor set was obtained from a person aged 18 to 65 who received the Ad26.COV2.S COVID-19 vaccine or a placebo.

The chain joins TRBV4-1 to TRBJ2-1; no firm D call. Germline-derived CDR1 and CDR2 are MGHRA and YSYEKL. This CDR3 has 16 amino acids. Trimming took off 0 bases at V and 3 bases at J, with 12 bases between the two ends. The CDR3 region is CASSQDQAWVYNEQFF. In DNA, the CDR3 is TGCGCCAGCAGCCAAGATCAGGCCTGGGTCTACAATGAGCAGTTCTTC.

The V call is TRBV12-3 or TRBV12-4, the J call TRBJ2-7; D gene unclear. The ends were cut back, 4 bases at V and 3 bases at J, with 10 bases in the middle. There are 13 residues in the CDR3. CDR3 in amino acids: CASSSSIGYEQYF. The CDR3 DNA reads as TGTGCCAGCAGTTCTAGTATAGGCTACGAGCAGTACTTC.

The chain joins TRBV10-2 to TRBJ2-7, with D possibly TRBD1 on 5 matching bases. The CDR3 is 11 amino acids. The germline V and J ends were trimmed by 10 bases and 3 bases, with 10 bases remaining between them. Germline CDR1 reads WSHSY; CDR2 reads SAAADI. Written as DNA, the CDR3 is TGCGCCACCCTAGACAGCTACGAGCAGTACTTC. As protein: CATLDSYEQYF.

V gene TRBV11-2 combines with J gene TRBJ1-2, with a possible D match to TRBD1 (5 bases). Trimming cost V 4 bases and J 8 bases, with 14 bases left between them. Germline V CDR1 and CDR2: SGHAT, FQNNGV. CDR3 size: 13 residues. CDR3 sequence (DNA): TGTGCCAGCAGCTCATACCGGGACTGGGGCTACACCTTC. It yields the protein CASSSYRDWGYTF.

The chain couples TRBV7-2 to TRBJ1-4; D is unclear. V was clipped by 5 bases and J by 7 bases, with 17 bases between them. Germline lookup yields CDR1 SGHTA and CDR2 FQGNSA. This CDR3 spans 15 amino acids. CDR3 nucleotides: TGTGCCAGCAGCCCCCATGGTGGGAAGTCTGAAAAACTGTTTTTT. Its protein product is CASSPHGGKSEKLFF.

CDR3 sequence reads: CASSIANQPQHF. The CDR3 DNA sequence: TGTGCCAGTAGTATAGCAAATCAGCCCCAGCATTTT. The chain is built from TRBV19 and TRBJ1-5; D is undetermined. Germline loops: CDR1 LNHDA, CDR2 SQIVND (reference sequence). The CDR3 loop spans 12 amino acids. The ends were cut back, 1 base at V and 4 bases at J, with 2 bases in the middle.

The genes are TRBV24-1 and TRBJ1-2, with 7 bases that match TRBD1. The CDR3 consists of 14 residues. CDR1 KGHDR and CDR2 SFDVKD come from the germline V gene. The V gene end was trimmed by 4 bases and the J gene end by 8 bases; junction bases not matched to a gene: 9. The CDR3 loop is CATSDSDREWGYTF. Here the CDR3 DNA reads TGTGCCACCAGTGACTCTGACAGGGAGTGGGGCTACACCTTC.

The chain carries TRBV9 and TRBJ2-2, with D perhaps being TRBD1 or TRBD2 (5 bases each). V gave up 0 bases and J gave up 4 bases, with 13 bases separating them. This CDR3 has 16 residues. Germline V gives CDR1 SGDLS, CDR2 YYNGEE. The CDR3 here is CASSVAGARSTGELFF. The CDR3, as DNA: TGTGCCAGCAGCGTAGCCGGGGCGCGCAGCACCGGGGAGCTGTTTTTT.

J is TRBJ1-1 and V is TRBV25-1, with a possible D match to TRBD1 (6 bases). V dropped 1 base and J dropped 3 bases, with 9 bases sitting between them. The CDR3 loop spans 14 amino acids. Germline CDR1 MGHDK, CDR2 SYGVNS. The DNA for the CDR3 is TGTGCCAGCAGTGAATGGGCAGGGGACACTGAAGCTTTCTTT. Translation: CASSEWAGDTEAFF.

CDR3 loop: CASSLGAGALETQYF. In DNA, the CDR3 is TGTGCCAGCAGTTTAGGAGCGGGGGCCCTAGAGACCCAGTACTTC. This chain uses TRBV27 with TRBJ2-5, with 8 positions matching TRBD2. CDR1 is MNHEY, CDR2 SMNVEV, per germline (reference sequence). The ends lost 2 bases at V and 4 bases at J; junction bases unmatched: 6. This CDR3 comprises 15 residues.

This clone was seen once. The rearrangement uses TRBV24-1 and TRBJ2-1, with D tentatively TRBD1 (5 bases). This CDR3 is 14 amino acids long. V lost 3 bases and J 13 bases, leaving 18 bases between the germline ends. CDR1 KGHDR and CDR2 SFDVKD come from the germline V gene. CDR3 DNA sequence: TGTGCCACCAGTGATCCCTCCCAGGGTAGGGGCCAGTTCTTC. Translated, it gives CATSDPSQGRGQFF.

This clone showed up just once. The chain joins TRBV29-1 to TRBJ2-7, with 8 positions matching TRBD1. The V segment lost 6 bases and the J segment 5 bases; nucleotides outside the gene matches: 6. The CDR3 spans 12 residues. CDR1 is SQVTM and CDR2 is ANQGSEA in the germline V gene. The CDR3 spells CSVWTGTHEQYF. The CDR3 DNA is TGCAGCGTGTGGACAGGGACGCACGAGCAGTACTTC.

This chain connects TRBV13 to TRBJ2-1; 7 nucleotides agree with TRBD1. The CDR3 contains 15 residues. Germline CDR1 is PRHDT and CDR2 is FYEKMQ (reference sequence). V shed 4 bases, J shed 3 bases, and the junction held 6 bases outside the gene matches. For the CDR3, the DNA is TGTGCCAGCAGCTCATCCGGGACAGTCTACAATGAGCAGTTCTTC. Amino acids: CASSSSGTVYNEQFF.

The chain combines TRBV18 with TRBJ1-1; D is ambiguous. The V gene lost 4 bases and the J gene lost 5 bases, with 11 bases spanning the gap. CDR3 length equals 13 residues. The germline V gene has CDR1 KGHSH and CDR2 LQKENI. The CDR3 sequence is CASSQSADTEAFF. The CDR3 DNA sequence: TGTGCCAGCTCACAGTCGGCAGATACTGAAGCTTTCTTT. Drawing the rest from reference TRBV18 and TRBJ1-1, the complete variable domain is NAGVMQNPRHLVRRRGQEARLRCSPMKGHSHVYWYRQLPEEGLKFMVYLQKENIIDESGMPKERFSAEFPKEGPSILRIQQVVRGDSAAYFCASSQSADTEAFFGQGTRLTVV.